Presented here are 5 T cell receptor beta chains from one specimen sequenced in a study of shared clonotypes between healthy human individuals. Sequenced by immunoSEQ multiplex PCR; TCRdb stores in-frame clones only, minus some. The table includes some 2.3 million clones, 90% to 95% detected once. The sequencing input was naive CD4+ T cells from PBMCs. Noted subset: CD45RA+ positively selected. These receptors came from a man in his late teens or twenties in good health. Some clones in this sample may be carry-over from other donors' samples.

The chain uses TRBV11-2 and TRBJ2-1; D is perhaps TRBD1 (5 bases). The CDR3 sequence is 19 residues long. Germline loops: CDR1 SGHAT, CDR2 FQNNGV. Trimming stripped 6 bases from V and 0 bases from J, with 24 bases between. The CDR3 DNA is TGTGCCAGCAGTAACGCTCGGTCCAGGGTTTATGGCTCCTACAATGAGCAGTTCTTC. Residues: CASSNARSRVYGSYNEQFF.

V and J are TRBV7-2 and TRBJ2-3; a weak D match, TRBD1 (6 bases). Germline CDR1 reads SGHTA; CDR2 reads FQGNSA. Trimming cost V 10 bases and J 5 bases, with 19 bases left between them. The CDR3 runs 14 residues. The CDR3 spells CATQNRAWGDTQYF. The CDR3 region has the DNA TGTGCCACACAGAACAGGGCTTGGGGAGATACGCAGTATTTT.

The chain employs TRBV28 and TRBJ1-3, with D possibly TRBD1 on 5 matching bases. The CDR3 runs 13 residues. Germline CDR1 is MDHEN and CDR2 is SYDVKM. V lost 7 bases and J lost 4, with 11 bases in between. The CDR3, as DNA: TGTGCCAGCACCCCGGGGGAAGGAAACACCATATATTTT. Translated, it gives CASTPGEGNTIYF.

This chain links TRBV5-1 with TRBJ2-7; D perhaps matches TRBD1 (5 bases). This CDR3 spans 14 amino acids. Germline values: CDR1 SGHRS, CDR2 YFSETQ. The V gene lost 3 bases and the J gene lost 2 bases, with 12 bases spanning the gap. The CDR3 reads CASSWGPGAYEQYF. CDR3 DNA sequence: TGCGCCAGCAGCTGGGGCCCGGGTGCCTACGAGCAGTACTTC.

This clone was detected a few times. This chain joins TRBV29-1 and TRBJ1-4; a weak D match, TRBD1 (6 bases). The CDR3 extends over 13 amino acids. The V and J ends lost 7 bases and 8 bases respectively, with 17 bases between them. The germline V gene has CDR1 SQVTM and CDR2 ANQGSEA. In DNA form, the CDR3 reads TGCAGCGCCGCAAGGGACACTGGAGAAAAACTGTTTTTT. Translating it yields CSAARDTGEKLFF.